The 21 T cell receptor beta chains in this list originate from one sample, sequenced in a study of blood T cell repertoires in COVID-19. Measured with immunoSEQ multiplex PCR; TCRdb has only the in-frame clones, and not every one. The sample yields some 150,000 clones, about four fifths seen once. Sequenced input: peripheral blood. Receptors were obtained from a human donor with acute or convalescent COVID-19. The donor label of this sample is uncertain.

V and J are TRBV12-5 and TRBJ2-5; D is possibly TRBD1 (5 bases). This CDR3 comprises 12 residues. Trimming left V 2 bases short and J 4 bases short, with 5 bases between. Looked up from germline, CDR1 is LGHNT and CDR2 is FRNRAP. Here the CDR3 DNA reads TGTGCTAGTGGTTTGCAGGGAGAGACCCAGTACTTC. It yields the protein CASGLQGETQYF.

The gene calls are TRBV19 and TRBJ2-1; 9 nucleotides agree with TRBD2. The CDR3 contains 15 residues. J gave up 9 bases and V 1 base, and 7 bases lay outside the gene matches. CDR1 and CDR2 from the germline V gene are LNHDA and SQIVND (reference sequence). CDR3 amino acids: CASSIVGGGASEQFF. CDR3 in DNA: TGTGCCAGTAGTATAGTCGGCGGGGGGGCCAGTGAGCAGTTCTTC. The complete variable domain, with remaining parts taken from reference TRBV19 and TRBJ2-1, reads DGGITQSPKYLFRKEGQNVTLSCEQNLNHDAMYWYRQDPGQGLRLIYYSQIVNDFQKGDIAEGYSVSREKKESFPLTVTSAQKNPTAFYLCASSIVGGGASEQFFGPGTRLTVL.

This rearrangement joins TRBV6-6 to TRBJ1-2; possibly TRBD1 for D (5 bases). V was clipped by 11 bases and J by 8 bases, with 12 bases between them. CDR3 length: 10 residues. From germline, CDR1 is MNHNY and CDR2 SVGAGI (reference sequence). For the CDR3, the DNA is TGTGCCGTGGGGCAGTACGGCTACACCTTC. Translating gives CAVGQYGYTF.

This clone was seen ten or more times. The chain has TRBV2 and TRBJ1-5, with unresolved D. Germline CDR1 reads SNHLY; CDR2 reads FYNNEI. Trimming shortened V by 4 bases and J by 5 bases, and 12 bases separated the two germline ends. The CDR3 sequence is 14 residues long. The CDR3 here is CASSVAGLYQPQHF. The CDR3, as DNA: TGTGCCAGCAGTGTAGCCGGACTCTATCAGCCCCAGCATTTT.

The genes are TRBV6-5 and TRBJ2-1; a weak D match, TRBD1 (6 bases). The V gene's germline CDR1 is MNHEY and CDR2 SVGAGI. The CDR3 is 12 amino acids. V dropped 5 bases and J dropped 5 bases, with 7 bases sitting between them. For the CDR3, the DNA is TGTGCCAGCAGTCAGGGGAACAATGAGCAGTTCTTC. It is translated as CASSQGNNEQFF.

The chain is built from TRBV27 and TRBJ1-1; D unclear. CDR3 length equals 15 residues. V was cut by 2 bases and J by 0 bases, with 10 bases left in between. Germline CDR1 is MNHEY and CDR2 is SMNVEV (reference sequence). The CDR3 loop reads CASSLGAHLNTEAFF. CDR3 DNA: TGTGCCAGCAGTTTAGGAGCACACCTGAACACTGAAGCTTTCTTT.

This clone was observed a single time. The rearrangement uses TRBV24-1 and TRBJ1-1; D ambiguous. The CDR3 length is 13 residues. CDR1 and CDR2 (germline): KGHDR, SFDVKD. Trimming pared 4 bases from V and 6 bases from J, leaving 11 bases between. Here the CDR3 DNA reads TGTGCCACCAGTGACCCCTTGGGAGCTGAAGCTTTCTTT. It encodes CATSDPLGAEAFF.

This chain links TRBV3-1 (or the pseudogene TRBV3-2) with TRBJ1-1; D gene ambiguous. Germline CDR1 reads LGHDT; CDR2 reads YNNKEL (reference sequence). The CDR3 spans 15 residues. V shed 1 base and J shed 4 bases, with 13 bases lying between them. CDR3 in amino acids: CASSQGAGLSTEAFF. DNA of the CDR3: TGTGCCAGCAGCCAAGGAGCCGGTTTGAGCACTGAAGCTTTCTTT.

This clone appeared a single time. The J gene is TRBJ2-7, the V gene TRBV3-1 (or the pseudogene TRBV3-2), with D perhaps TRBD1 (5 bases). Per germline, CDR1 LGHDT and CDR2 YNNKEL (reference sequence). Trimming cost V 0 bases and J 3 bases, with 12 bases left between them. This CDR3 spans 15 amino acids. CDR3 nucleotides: TGTGCCAGCAGCCAAGATCAGGGCAGCCTCTACGAGCAGTACTTC. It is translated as CASSQDQGSLYEQYF.

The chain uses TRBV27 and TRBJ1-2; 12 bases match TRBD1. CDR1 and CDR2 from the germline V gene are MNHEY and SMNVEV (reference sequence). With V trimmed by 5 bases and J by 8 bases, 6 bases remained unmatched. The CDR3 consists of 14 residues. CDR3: CASSPGTGGWGYTF. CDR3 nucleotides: TGTGCCAGCAGTCCCGGGACAGGGGGCTGGGGCTACACCTTC.

The CDR3 coding sequence is TGTGCCAGCAGCTTAAGCGGGGGGGCCGGGGAGCAGTACGTC. Translating gives CASSLSGGAGEQYV. The V and J genes are TRBV7-2 and TRBJ2-7, with 10 bases lining up with TRBD2. The CDR3 sequence is 14 residues long. Trimming took 2 bases from V and 7 from J; bases not matched to a gene: 5. Germline lookup yields CDR1 SGHTA and CDR2 FQGNSA.

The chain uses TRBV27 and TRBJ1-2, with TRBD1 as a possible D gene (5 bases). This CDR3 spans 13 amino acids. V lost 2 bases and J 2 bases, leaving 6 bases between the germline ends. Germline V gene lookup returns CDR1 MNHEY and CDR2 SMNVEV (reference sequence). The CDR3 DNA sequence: TGTGCCAGCAGTTTAAGACAGAACTATGGCTACACCTTC. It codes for CASSLRQNYGYTF.

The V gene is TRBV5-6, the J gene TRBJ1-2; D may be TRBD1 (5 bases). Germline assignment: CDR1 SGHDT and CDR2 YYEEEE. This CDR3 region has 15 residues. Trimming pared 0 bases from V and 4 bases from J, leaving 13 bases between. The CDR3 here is CASSLVAGGSYGYTF. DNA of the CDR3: TGTGCCAGCAGCTTGGTAGCCGGGGGGTCCTATGGCTACACCTTC.

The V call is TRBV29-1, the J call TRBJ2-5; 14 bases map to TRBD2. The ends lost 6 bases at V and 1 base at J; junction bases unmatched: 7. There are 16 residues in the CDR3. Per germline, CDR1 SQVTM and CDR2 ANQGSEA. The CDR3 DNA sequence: TGCAGCGTCCCCGGACTAGCGGGGGGCTCCCAAGAGACCCAGTACTTC. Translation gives CSVPGLAGGSQETQYF. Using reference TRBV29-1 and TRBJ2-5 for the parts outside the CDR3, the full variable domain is SAVISQKPSRDICQRGTSLTIQCQVDSQVTMMFWYRQQPGQSLTLIATANQGSEATYESGFVIDKFPISRPNLTFSTLTVSNMSPEDSSIYLCSVPGLAGGSQETQYFGPGTRLLVL.

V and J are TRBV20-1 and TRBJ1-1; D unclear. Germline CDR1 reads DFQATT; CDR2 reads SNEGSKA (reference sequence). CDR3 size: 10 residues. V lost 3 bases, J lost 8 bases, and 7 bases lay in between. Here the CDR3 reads CSASDREAFF. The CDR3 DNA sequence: TGCAGTGCTAGTGACCGGGAAGCTTTCTTT.

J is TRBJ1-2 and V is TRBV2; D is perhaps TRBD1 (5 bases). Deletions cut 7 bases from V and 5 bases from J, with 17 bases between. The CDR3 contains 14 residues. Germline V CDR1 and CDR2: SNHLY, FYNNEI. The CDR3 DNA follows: TGTGCCAGCAACGGGAGGGGAGCAGAATATGGCTACACCTTC. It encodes CASNGRGAEYGYTF.

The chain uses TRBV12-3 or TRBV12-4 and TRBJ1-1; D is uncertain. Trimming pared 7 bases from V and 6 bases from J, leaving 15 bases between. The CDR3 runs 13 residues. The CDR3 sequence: CASNPGVVSEAFF. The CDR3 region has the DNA TGTGCCAGCAACCCCGGGGTGGTCTCTGAAGCTTTCTTT.

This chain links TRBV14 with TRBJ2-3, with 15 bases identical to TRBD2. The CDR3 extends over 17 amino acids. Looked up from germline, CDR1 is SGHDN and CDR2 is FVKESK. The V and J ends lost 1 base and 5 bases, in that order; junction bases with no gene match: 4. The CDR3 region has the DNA TGTGCCAGCAGCCAAGGGACTAGCGGGGGGGCATTAGATACGCAGTATTTT. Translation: CASSQGTSGGALDTQYF.

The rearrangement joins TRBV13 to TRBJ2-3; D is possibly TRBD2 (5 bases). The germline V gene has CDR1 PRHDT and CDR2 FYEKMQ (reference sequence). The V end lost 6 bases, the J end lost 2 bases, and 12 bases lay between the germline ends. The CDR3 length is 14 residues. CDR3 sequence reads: CASRRGLPTDTQYF. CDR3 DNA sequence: TGTGCCAGCAGACGAGGACTCCCCACAGATACGCAGTATTTT.

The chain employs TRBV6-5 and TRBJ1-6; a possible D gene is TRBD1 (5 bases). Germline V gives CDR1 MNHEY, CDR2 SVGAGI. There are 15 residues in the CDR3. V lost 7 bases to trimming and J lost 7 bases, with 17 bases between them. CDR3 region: CASTLGGRLNSPLHF. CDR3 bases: TGTGCCAGCACCCTGGGGGGGAGATTGAATTCACCCCTCCACTTT.

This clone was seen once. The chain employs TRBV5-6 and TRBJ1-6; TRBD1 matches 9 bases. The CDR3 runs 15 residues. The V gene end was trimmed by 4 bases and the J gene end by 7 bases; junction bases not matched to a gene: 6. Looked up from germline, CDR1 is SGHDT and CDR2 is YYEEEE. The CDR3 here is CASSRKGTGNSPLHF. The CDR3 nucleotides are TGTGCCAGCAGCCGGAAGGGGACAGGGAATTCACCCCTCCACTTT.